This entry lists 4 T cell receptor beta chains sequenced from one sample in a study of shared clonotypes between healthy human individuals. Using immunoSEQ multiplex PCR, the repertoire was profiled, and TCRdb retains in-frame clones only, with some absent. Altogether 2,500,000 or so clones are present, under 95% being singletons, with the ten largest covering around 0.38%. The specimen sequenced was naive CD4+ T cells from PBMCs. As to subset: CD45RA+ positively selected. The receptors were sampled from a man between 18 and 35 years old in good health. Some clones in this sample may be carry-over from other donors' samples.

The table lists this clone with a count of one. The J gene is TRBJ2-1, the V gene TRBV7-6; the match to TRBD1 covers 10 bases. This CDR3 is built from 16 residues. Germline V gene sequence: CDR1 SGHVS, CDR2 FNYEAQ. Losses at the gene ends were 0 bases for V and 7 bases for J; bases not matched to a gene: 6. CDR3 sequence reads: CASSLAWRTGGNEQFF. In DNA, the CDR3 is TGTGCCAGCAGCTTAGCGTGGCGGACAGGGGGGAATGAGCAGTTCTTC.

Concerning this clone itself: Other DNA sequences within the sample encode an identical CDR3. This chain connects TRBV18 to TRBJ2-7; no clear D. Germline CDR1 is KGHSH and CDR2 is LQKENI. V was clipped by 3 bases and J by 5 bases, with 5 bases between them. The CDR3 runs 11 residues. CDR3 protein: CASSPSNEQYF. CDR3 in DNA: TGTGCCAGCTCACCTTCCAACGAGCAGTACTTC. Looking up the rest from reference TRBV18 and TRBJ2-7 gives the full variable domain: NAGVMQNPRHLVRRRGQEARLRCSPMKGHSHVYWYRQLPEEGLKFMVYLQKENIIDESGMPKERFSAEFPKEGPSILRIQQVVRGDSAAYFCASSPSNEQYFGPGTRLTVT.

The CDR3 coding sequence is TGTGCCAGCAGCTTTCTGGGCCTCTACGAGCAGTACTTC. It specifies CASSFLGLYEQYF. This chain uses TRBV7-2 with TRBJ2-7; D not certain. Germline V gene sequence: CDR1 SGHTA, CDR2 FQGNSA. This CDR3 is built from 13 residues. V lost 3 bases to trimming and J lost 3 bases, with 9 bases between them.

The J gene is TRBJ2-7, the V gene TRBV5-4, with a possible D match to TRBD1 (6 bases). The CDR3 is 11 residues long. From germline, CDR1 is SGHNT and CDR2 YYREEE (reference sequence). The V gene lost 9 bases and the J gene lost 7 bases, with 14 bases spanning the gap. The CDR3 nucleotides are TGTGCCATACAATTTAGGGGGGAGCAGTACTTC. It translates to CAIQFRGEQYF.